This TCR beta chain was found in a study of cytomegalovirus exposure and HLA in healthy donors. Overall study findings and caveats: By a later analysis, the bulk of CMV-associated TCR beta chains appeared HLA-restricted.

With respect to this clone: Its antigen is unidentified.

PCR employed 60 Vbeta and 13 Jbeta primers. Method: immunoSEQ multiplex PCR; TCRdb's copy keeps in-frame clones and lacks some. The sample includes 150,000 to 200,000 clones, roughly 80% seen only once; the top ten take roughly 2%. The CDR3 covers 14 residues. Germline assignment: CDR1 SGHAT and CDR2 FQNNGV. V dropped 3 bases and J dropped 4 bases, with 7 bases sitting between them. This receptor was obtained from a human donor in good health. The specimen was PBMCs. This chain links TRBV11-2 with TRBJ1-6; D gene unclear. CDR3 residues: CASSFSGYNSPLHF. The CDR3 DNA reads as TGTGCCAGCAGCTTCTCGGGATATAATTCACCCCTCCACTTT.